The T cell receptor (beta chain) under discussion was sequenced for a study of cytomegalovirus exposure and HLA in healthy donors. The V and J ends lost 5 bases and 3 bases, in that order; junction bases with no gene match: 6. The CDR3 has 15 amino acids. The V gene's germline CDR1 is MNHEY and CDR2 SVGAGI. The study ran its PCR with 60 Vbeta and 13 Jbeta primers. Profiling relied on immunoSEQ multiplex PCR, and the TCRdb table lists in-frame clones only, not all of them. The sample records 5,500 to 8,000 clones, roughly 51% being singletons. Whole-study results and caveats: The authors listed 164 TCR beta chains as cytomegalovirus-associated.

This clone has just a few counts. Antigen specificity is unknown. The chain carries TRBV6-5 and TRBJ2-1; 8 nucleotides match TRBD1. The clonotype comes from a young man in good health and CMV-seropositive. Specimen: PBMCs. CDR3 bases: TGTGCCAGCAGTCCCGGGACAGGTAGCTACAATGAGCAGTTCTTC. Translated: CASSPGTGSYNEQFF.